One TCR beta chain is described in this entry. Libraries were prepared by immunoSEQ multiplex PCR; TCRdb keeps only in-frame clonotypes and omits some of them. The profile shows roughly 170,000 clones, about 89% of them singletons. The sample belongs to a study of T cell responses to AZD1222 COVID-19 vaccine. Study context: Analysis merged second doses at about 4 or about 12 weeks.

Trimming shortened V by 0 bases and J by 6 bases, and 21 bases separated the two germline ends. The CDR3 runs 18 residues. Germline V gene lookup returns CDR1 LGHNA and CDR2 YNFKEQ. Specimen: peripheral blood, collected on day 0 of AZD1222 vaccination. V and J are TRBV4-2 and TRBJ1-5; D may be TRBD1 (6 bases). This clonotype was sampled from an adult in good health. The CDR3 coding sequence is TGTGCCAGCAGCCAAGATTCCGGGGGCGCGGGCTTACCTCAGCCCCAGCATTTT. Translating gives CASSQDSGGAGLPQPQHF.